What follows are 17 T cell receptor beta chains derived from one specimen sequenced in a study of cytomegalovirus exposure and HLA in healthy donors. Both 60 Vbeta primers and 13 Jbeta primers went into the PCR. Here immunoSEQ multiplex PCR was the method, and the copy in TCRdb shows in-frame clones only, minus some. Of around 180,000 clones in the sample, less than 75% were seen once. Sequencing was done on a sample of PBMCs. Receptors originate from a girl aged 5-17 years in good health and CMV-seronegative.

The chain links TRBV6-5 to TRBJ2-5, with TRBD1 matching 10 bases. Germline V gene data show CDR1 as MNHEY and CDR2 as SVGAGI. J lost 4 bases, V lost 6 bases, and 5 bases had no gene match. CDR3 length equals 14 residues. The CDR3, as DNA: TGTGCCAGCAGGAAGACAGGGGGCAGAGAGACCCAGTACTTC. This encodes CASRKTGGRETQYF.

The chain couples TRBV7-9 to TRBJ2-1; D gene uncertain. There are 12 residues in the CDR3. Deletions cut 6 bases from V and 8 bases from J, with 11 bases between. Germline V CDR1 and CDR2: SEHNR, FQNEAQ (reference sequence). The CDR3 reads CASSSHRDEQFF. CDR3 nucleotide sequence: TGTGCCAGCAGTTCCCACCGGGATGAGCAGTTCTTC.

This chain uses TRBV5-1 with TRBJ2-2; a weak D match, TRBD2 (5 bases). Trimming stripped 6 bases from V and 7 bases from J, with 19 bases between. Germline values: CDR1 SGHRS, CDR2 YFSETQ. The CDR3 is 15 amino acids. The CDR3 region is CASTDGPDGLGELFF. CDR3 nucleotides: TGCGCCAGCACCGACGGACCAGACGGACTCGGGGAGCTGTTTTTT.

The chain combines TRBV5-8 with TRBJ1-3, with a possible D match to TRBD1 (6 bases). This CDR3 is 14 amino acids long. V dropped 5 bases and J dropped 8 bases, with 17 bases sitting between them. Germline V gives CDR1 SGHTS, CDR2 YDEGEE. The CDR3 loop is CASRLEPGAYTIYF. CDR3 coding DNA: TGTGCCAGCAGGCTCGAACCAGGGGCATACACCATATATTTT.

The chain carries TRBV7-7 and TRBJ2-6; 7 nucleotides agree with TRBD1. Germline lookup yields CDR1 SSHAT and CDR2 FNYEAQ (reference sequence). The CDR3 is 13 residues long. The CDR3 bases are TGTGCTTCCGGGACAGACCGAGCCAACGTCCTGACTTTC. It translates to CASGTDRANVLTF.

V and J are TRBV5-1 and TRBJ1-1; no reliable D call. The CDR3 is 15 residues long. V dropped 1 base and J dropped 0 bases, with 10 bases sitting between them. Looked up from germline, CDR1 is SGHRS and CDR2 is YFSETQ. The CDR3 region is CASSLTAAVNTEAFF. The CDR3 region has the DNA TGCGCCAGCAGCTTGACTGCCGCCGTGAACACTGAAGCTTTCTTT.

The DNA for the CDR3 is TGCGCCAGCAGCTTGGACCGACTAGTGAATTCACCCCTCCACTTT. The encoded protein is CASSLDRLVNSPLHF. The V and J genes are TRBV5-1 and TRBJ1-6; D is undetermined. The germline V and J ends were trimmed by 0 bases and 7 bases, with 11 bases remaining between them. The CDR3 runs 15 residues. CDR1 and CDR2 from the germline V gene are SGHRS and YFSETQ.

The rearrangement uses TRBV7-9 and TRBJ2-7; TRBD1 aligns across 8 bases. The CDR3 is 16 residues long. Germline CDR1 and CDR2: SEHNR and FQNEAQ (reference sequence). The V segment lost 4 bases and the J segment 0 bases; nucleotides outside the gene matches: 8. CDR3 bases: TGTGCCAGCAGCTCCCCGACAGGGGCGAGCTCCTACGAGCAGTACTTC. Amino acid sequence: CASSSPTGASSYEQYF.

The chain combines TRBV6-6 with TRBJ1-1; D is unclear. This CDR3 contains 16 residues. V lost 6 bases and J lost 0, with 17 bases in between. Germline CDR1 is MNHNY and CDR2 is SVGAGI (reference sequence). The CDR3 spells CASSPQVGGVNTEAFF. CDR3 bases: TGTGCCAGCAGCCCCCAGGTTGGAGGCGTGAACACTGAAGCTTTCTTT.

This rearrangement joins TRBV28 to TRBJ1-2, with TRBD1 matching 12 bases. With 3 bases clipped from V and 6 bases from J, the junction kept 2 bases outside the gene matches. The CDR3 extends over 14 amino acids. Germline-derived CDR1 and CDR2 are MDHEN and SYDVKM. The CDR3 DNA sequence: TGTGCCAGCAGTTTGGGGACAGGGGGCGATGGCTACACCTTC. Protein sequence: CASSLGTGGDGYTF.

The chain employs TRBV2 and TRBJ1-5, with TRBD1 as a possible D gene (6 bases). The CDR3 runs to 15 residues. Trimming took 1 base from V and 2 from J, leaving 9 bases between them. CDR1 and CDR2 from the germline V gene are SNHLY and FYNNEI. CDR3 sequence reads: CASSEVAGGNQPQHF. The CDR3 DNA follows: TGTGCCAGCAGTGAAGTGGCAGGGGGCAATCAGCCCCAGCATTTT.

The chain uses TRBV19 and TRBJ1-5; 8 bases line up with TRBD1. In germline, CDR1 is LNHDA, CDR2 SQIVND (reference sequence). The junction had 6 bases not matched to a gene; V was cut back by 6 bases and J by 2 bases. There are 15 residues in the CDR3. The CDR3 spells CASSLTGEGNQPQHF. Here the CDR3 DNA reads TGTGCCAGTAGCCTGACAGGGGAGGGCAATCAGCCCCAGCATTTT.

The chain employs TRBV2 and TRBJ1-5, with 12 bases fitting TRBD1. The CDR3 totals 15 residues. The J segment lost 7 bases and the V segment lost 6 bases, leaving 7 bases of the junction unmatched. Per germline, CDR1 SNHLY and CDR2 FYNNEI. DNA for the CDR3: TGTGCCAGCAGCGGGACAGGGGGCCAAAAACAGCCCCAGCATTTT. It translates to CASSGTGGQKQPQHF.

The J gene is TRBJ1-3, the V gene TRBV7-9; D not resolved. Trimming took 2 bases from V and 1 from J, leaving 6 bases between them. CDR1 is SEHNR, CDR2 FQNEAQ, per germline (reference sequence). The CDR3 has 14 residues. The CDR3 spells CASSLSLSGNTIYF. The CDR3, as DNA: TGTGCCAGCAGCTTAAGTCTATCTGGAAACACCATATATTTT.

The chain recombines TRBV7-3 with TRBJ2-2, with D perhaps matching TRBD1 (6 bases). Germline assignment: CDR1 SGHTA and CDR2 FQGTGA. The CDR3 is 14 amino acids. V was cut by 1 base and J by 8 bases, with 11 bases left in between. CDR3 sequence reads: CASSLMGAEGELFF. CDR3 nucleotides: TGTGCCAGCAGCTTAATGGGGGCAGAGGGGGAGCTGTTTTTT.

The chain employs TRBV19 and TRBJ2-7; tentatively, D is TRBD1 (6 bases). Trimming removed 5 bases at V and 3 bases at J, with 11 bases between. The germline V gene encodes CDR1 LNHDA and CDR2 SQIVND (reference sequence). This CDR3 region has 13 residues. The CDR3 here is CASSPGANYEQYF. The CDR3 DNA sequence: TGTGCCAGTAGTCCAGGGGCCAACTACGAGCAGTACTTC.

The rearrangement links TRBV27 to TRBJ2-7; possibly TRBD1 for D (6 bases). Per germline, CDR1 MNHEY and CDR2 SMNVEV (reference sequence). Trimming stripped 3 bases from V and 2 bases from J, with 20 bases between. The CDR3 length is 17 residues. This CDR3 is CASSFLVTRDNAYEQYF. For the CDR3, the DNA is TGTGCCAGCAGTTTCCTTGTTACCCGGGACAATGCCTACGAGCAGTACTTC.